The T cell receptor beta chain described here comes from a study of cytomegalovirus exposure and HLA in healthy donors. Study overall: Across more than 350 genotyped donors, more than 75% landed in the Caucasian-associated ancestry cluster.

V was clipped by 5 bases and J by 2 bases; unmatched bases: 6. The CDR3 spans 17 residues. Germline assignment: CDR1 SQVTM and CDR2 ANQGSEA. 13 Jbeta primers and 60 Vbeta primers were used for the PCR. The protocol was immunoSEQ multiplex PCR, while the TCRdb copy is restricted to in-frame clones and leaves out a portion. Of 75,000 to 100,000 clones detected, about 81% appear once; the ten largest clones hold roughly 9.7%. The receptor was derived from a man aged 18-30 years in good health and CMV-seropositive. The sequencing input was PBMCs. The chain combines TRBV29-1 with TRBJ2-2; TRBD2 aligns across 15 bases. CDR3 DNA: TGCAGCGTTACCCGGACTAGCGGGGGGGCCAACACCGGGGAGCTGTTTTTT. It specifies CSVTRTSGGANTGELFF.